This TCR beta chain was profiled in a study of blood T cell repertoires in COVID-19. The wider study: Spain, Italy and the United States supplied samples that represented acute and convalescent COVID-19. PBMCs, B-cell-depleted T cells, or T cells were the source of the cDNA or gDNA that made up the material.

Seattle participants joined during active infection and were tracked over time. Trimming left V 0 bases short and J 0 bases short, with 12 bases between. Germline V gene lookup returns CDR1 LGHDT and CDR2 YNNKEL (reference sequence). The CDR3 length is 18 residues. The authors' processing: Quantification of nucleated cells was approximated via reference gene primer amplification. Measured with immunoSEQ multiplex PCR; TCRdb has only the in-frame clones, and not every one. V and J calls and clone size are those listed in that table; D and trimming were worked out from the DNA. The table records roughly 340,000 clones, about 89% of them present only once. This clone was recorded only once.

Input material: peripheral blood. V is TRBV3-1 (or the pseudogene TRBV3-2) and J is TRBJ1-6, with a tentative D call TRBD1 (5 bases). The clonotype originates from a woman aged 30 to 39 with COVID-19, enrolled during active disease. The CDR3 nucleotides read TGTGCCAGCAGCCAAGATAAGGGGCCGAGCTCCTATAATTCACCCCTCCACTTT. It is translated as CASSQDKGPSSYNSPLHF.